Below, 3 T cell receptor beta chains from the same sample are listed, as sequenced in a study of T cells in localized non-small cell lung cancer. The repertoire was sequenced with immunoSEQ multiplex PCR; TCRdb's copy has only in-frame clones and lacks some. The data show roughly 30,000 clones, about 88% seen once. Source: peripheral blood, taken before any cancer treatment. The receptors derive from a female donor aged 60 or older with stage III squamous cell lung carcinoma.

The chain joins TRBV10-1 to TRBJ2-1; D call uncertain. V was clipped by 3 bases and J by 9 bases, with 12 bases between them. CDR1 WNHNN and CDR2 SYGVQD come from the germline V gene (reference sequence). CDR3 length: 13 amino acids. The CDR3 coding sequence is TGCGCCAGCAGTGAAAATTTAAAGGGTGAGCAGTTCTTC. Translated: CASSENLKGEQFF.

This chain links TRBV10-2 with TRBJ2-5, with D perhaps TRBD2 (7 bases). The CDR3 consists of 16 residues. V gave up 6 bases and J gave up 1 base, with 18 bases separating them. Per the germline V gene, CDR1 is WSHSY and CDR2 is SAAADI. The CDR3 loop reads CASSDGGGGPQETQYF. The CDR3 bases are TGCGCCAGCAGCGACGGGGGCGGGGGACCCCAAGAGACCCAGTACTTC.

The rearrangement uses TRBV18 and TRBJ2-5; D uncertain. The V gene lost 6 bases and the J gene lost 2 bases, with 16 bases spanning the gap. The germline gives CDR1 KGHSH, CDR2 LQKENI. The CDR3 is 15 residues long. The CDR3 nucleotides read TGTGCCAGCTCCCCGACGACCCGTGGGCAAGAGACCCAGTACTTC. Amino acid sequence: CASSPTTRGQETQYF.